Presented here are 28 T cell receptor beta chains from one specimen sequenced in a study of blood T cell repertoires in COVID-19. Generated by immunoSEQ multiplex PCR, the TCRdb table keeps only in-frame clones and is missing some. The table records approximately 250,000 clones, 84% of them present only once. Material for sequencing was peripheral blood. Receptor source: a human donor in a cohort sampled during active COVID-19.

The chain recombines TRBV28 with TRBJ1-2, with 9 bases lining up with TRBD1. The CDR3 extends over 16 amino acids. CDR1 is MDHEN, CDR2 SYDVKM, per germline. J lost 2 bases, V lost 5 bases, and 9 bases had no gene match. CDR3 sequence (DNA): TGTGCCAGCAGTCAACAGGGGGCAACACCAAACTATGGCTACACCTTC. This gives the protein CASSQQGATPNYGYTF.

The chain recombines TRBV24-1 with TRBJ1-2, with 8 bases lining up with TRBD1. Trimming took 5 bases from V and 4 from J; bases not matched to a gene: 2. The CDR3 has 13 residues. Per germline, CDR1 KGHDR and CDR2 SFDVKD. CDR3 amino acids: CATSGQGSYGYTF. The CDR3 bases are TGTGCCACCAGTGGACAGGGGTCCTATGGCTACACCTTC.

The V and J genes are TRBV4-2 and TRBJ2-2, with 8 positions matching TRBD2. The V gene end was trimmed by 5 bases and the J gene end by 1 base; junction bases not matched to a gene: 12. CDR3 length: 18 residues. Germline-derived CDR1 and CDR2 are LGHNA and YNFKEQ. CDR3 in DNA: TGTGCCAGCAGCAAGTCGAGCGGGAGAGCCCAGAACACCGGGGAGCTGTTTTTT. Translation: CASSKSSGRAQNTGELFF.

CDR3 region: CASSVGNRAVYGYTF. CDR3 in DNA: TGTGCCAGCAGCGTGGGAAACAGGGCGGTCTATGGCTACACCTTC. V and J are TRBV9 and TRBJ1-2; D possibly corresponds to TRBD1 (6 bases). CDR3 size: 15 residues. CDR1 SGDLS and CDR2 YYNGEE come from the germline V gene. Trimming removed 2 bases at V and 4 bases at J, with 15 bases between.

The chain is built from TRBV29-1 and TRBJ1-2, with a tentative D call TRBD1 (5 bases). Trimming stripped 5 bases from V and 0 bases from J, with 10 bases between. Germline loops: CDR1 SQVTM, CDR2 ANQGSEA. CDR3 length: 13 residues. The CDR3 DNA is TGCAGCGTTTACAGGAACCCTAACTATGGCTACACCTTC. Residues: CSVYRNPNYGYTF. The entire variable domain, with the rest obtained from reference TRBV29-1 and TRBJ1-2, is as follows: SAVISQKPSRDICQRGTSLTIQCQVDSQVTMMFWYRQQPGQSLTLIATANQGSEATYESGFVIDKFPISRPNLTFSTLTVSNMSPEDSSIYLCSVYRNPNYGYTFGSGTRLTVV.

CDR3 bases: TGTGCCATCAGTGAGTCAGCTAGCGGATACAATGAGCAGTTCTTC. It is translated as CAISESASGYNEQFF. J is TRBJ2-1 and V is TRBV10-3, with 7 bases identical to TRBD2. With V trimmed by 0 bases and J by 4 bases, 3 bases remained unmatched. Germline CDR1 ENHRY, CDR2 SYGVKD. This CDR3 has 15 amino acids.

The CDR3 DNA sequence: TGTGCCAGCAGTCCGCGGGGCTCTGGGGCCAACGTCCTGACTTTC. Translating it yields CASSPRGSGANVLTF. The gene calls are TRBV28 and TRBJ2-6, with a tentative D call TRBD2 (6 bases). The CDR3 is 15 residues long. Germline V gene data show CDR1 as MDHEN and CDR2 as SYDVKM. V lost 5 bases to trimming and J lost 0 bases, with 8 bases between them.

The V gene is TRBV4-1, the J gene TRBJ2-1; weak D call: TRBD2 (6 bases). The CDR3 has 16 amino acids. Per germline, CDR1 MGHRA and CDR2 YSYEKL. Trimming removed 1 base at V and 5 bases at J, with 15 bases between. CDR3 residues: CASSQAGNGGHNEQFF. CDR3 nucleotides: TGCGCCAGCAGCCAAGCTGGGAACGGGGGACACAATGAGCAGTTCTTC.

This chain uses TRBV10-3 with TRBJ2-1; D perhaps matches TRBD2 (6 bases). CDR3 length: 14 residues. The germline V and J ends were trimmed by 6 bases and 8 bases, with 17 bases remaining between them. CDR1 ENHRY and CDR2 SYGVKD come from the germline V gene. CDR3 coding DNA: TGTGCCATCAGCGAGACGGGGGAAATGGATGAGCAGTTCTTC. Translating gives CAISETGEMDEQFF.

This chain connects TRBV7-2 to TRBJ1-6, with D possibly matching TRBD1 (5 bases). The CDR3 has 15 amino acids. Trimming pared 4 bases from V and 2 bases from J, leaving 9 bases between. CDR1 SGHTA and CDR2 FQGNSA come from the germline V gene. CDR3: CASSSGGTYNSPLHF. The CDR3 region has the DNA TGTGCCAGCAGCTCCGGGGGAACCTATAATTCACCCCTCCACTTT.

The chain combines TRBV18 with TRBJ2-7, with TRBD1 as a possible D gene (5 bases). Per the germline V gene, CDR1 is KGHSH and CDR2 is LQKENI. The V and J ends lost 3 bases and 3 bases respectively, with 9 bases between them. The CDR3 is 13 residues long. CDR3 protein: CASSPLDNYEQYF. CDR3 nucleotides: TGTGCCAGCTCACCTTTGGACAACTACGAGCAGTACTTC.

The rearrangement links TRBV28 to TRBJ2-7; 10 bases align to TRBD2. Looked up from germline, CDR1 is MDHEN and CDR2 is SYDVKM. After removal of 6 bases from V and 3 bases from J, the junction contained 5 bases not matched to a gene. The CDR3 is made up of 14 amino acids. The CDR3 spells CASSLAGVSYEQYF. The CDR3 DNA follows: TGTGCCAGCAGCCTAGCGGGGGTGAGCTACGAGCAGTACTTC.

This clone appeared a single time. Germline and junction disagree at one end, which may indicate a read error. This rearrangement joins TRBV7-7 to TRBJ2-5; D unclear. Germline loops: CDR1 SSHAT, CDR2 FNYEAQ (reference sequence). The CDR3 runs 11 residues. CDR3 region: CASSEFGTQYF. In DNA form, the CDR3 reads TGTGCTAGCAGCGAATTCGGGACCCAGTACTTC. The full variable domain, in which reference TRBV7-7 and TRBJ2-5 provide the parts outside the CDR3, is GAGVSQSPRYKVTKRGQDVTLRCDPISSHATLYWYQQALGQGPEFLTYFNYEAQPDKSGLPSDRFSAERPEGSISTLTIQRTEQRDSAMYRCASSEFGTQYFGPGTRLLVL.

The chain carries TRBV19 and TRBJ1-4, with 9 bases matching TRBD1. Trimming took 9 bases from V and 0 from J; bases not matched to a gene: 5. Per germline, CDR1 LNHDA and CDR2 SQIVND (reference sequence). The CDR3 is 15 residues long. The CDR3 DNA sequence: TGTGCCAGCACAGGGGGCGGAGCAACTAATGAAAAACTGTTTTTT. Residues: CASTGGGATNEKLFF.

The rearrangement links TRBV18 to TRBJ1-1; TRBD1 matches at 8 bases. Germline lookup yields CDR1 KGHSH and CDR2 LQKENI. This CDR3 has 14 residues. V dropped 2 bases and J dropped 10; count of bases not matched to a gene: 9. The CDR3 DNA follows: TGTGCCAGCTCACCAGGACAGGGCGGGACCCCAGCTTTCTTT. Its translation is CASSPGQGGTPAFF. Complete variable domain (other parts from reference TRBV18 and TRBJ1-1): NAGVMQNPRHLVRRRGQEARLRCSPMKGHSHVYWYRQLPEEGLKFMVYLQKENIIDESGMPKERFSAEFPKEGPSILRIQQVVRGDSAAYFCASSPGQGGTPAFFGQGTRLTVV.

This chain connects TRBV27 to TRBJ1-4; a possible D gene is TRBD1 (6 bases). Germline-derived CDR1 and CDR2 are MNHEY and SMNVEV (reference sequence). The CDR3 totals 15 residues. V was shortened by 6 bases and J by 3 bases, with 14 bases between the two germline ends. For the CDR3, the DNA is TGTGCCAGCAGCCGAGGGCCAGGGGCTAATGAAAAACTGTTTTTT. It codes for CASSRGPGANEKLFF. The full variable domain, its missing parts supplied by reference TRBV27 and TRBJ1-4, is EAQVTQNPRYLITVTGKKLTVTCSQNMNHEYMSWYRQDPGLGLRQIYYSMNVEVTDKGDVPEGYKVSRKEKRNFPLILESPSPNQTSLYFCASSRGPGANEKLFFGSGTQLSVL.

The DNA of the CDR3 is TGTGCCAGCCGCGGAGCTTACGGAGAGACCCAGTACTTC. Its protein is CASRGAYGETQYF. V gene TRBV9 combines with J gene TRBJ2-5; D uncertain. V lost 7 bases and J lost 4, with 14 bases in between. The CDR3 is 13 amino acids. The germline CDR1 and CDR2 sequences are SGDLS and YYNGEE. The full variable domain, with the rest looked up from reference TRBV9 and TRBJ2-5, is DSGVTQTPKHLITATGQRVTLRCSPRSGDLSVYWYQQSLDQGLQFLIQYYNGEERAKGNILERFSAQQFPDLHSELNLSSLELGDSALYFCASRGAYGETQYFGPGTRLLVL.

This chain joins TRBV5-1 and TRBJ2-3, with 9 bases identical to TRBD1. The germline CDR1 and CDR2 sequences are SGHRS and YFSETQ. Trimming took 5 bases from V and 2 from J; bases not matched to a gene: 0. This CDR3 spans 13 amino acids. The CDR3 region has the DNA TGCGCCAGCAGACAGGGGGCCACAGATACGCAGTATTTT. Translating it yields CASRQGATDTQYF.

To note about this clone: The sample holds other DNA sequences that translate to the same CDR3. The chain has TRBV18 and TRBJ2-5; D call uncertain. Trimming left V 6 bases short and J 0 bases short, with 5 bases between. The germline V gene encodes CDR1 KGHSH and CDR2 LQKENI. CDR3 length equals 12 residues. The CDR3 DNA sequence: TGTGCCAGCTCGCCTAACCAAGAGACCCAGTACTTC. Translating it yields CASSPNQETQYF.

The chain joins TRBV6-1 to TRBJ1-3; D remains ambiguous. CDR3 length: 15 amino acids. CDR1 MNHNS and CDR2 SASEGT come from the germline V gene. V lost 3 bases and J lost 9, with 18 bases in between. Written as DNA, the CDR3 is TGTGCCAGCAGTGATTTGGCATCTCCGGGGAGCACCATATATTTT. This sequence encodes CASSDLASPGSTIYF.

The chain employs TRBV5-4 and TRBJ2-3, with D possibly matching TRBD2 (5 bases). Germline loops: CDR1 SGHNT, CDR2 YYREEE (reference sequence). V was shortened by 1 base and J by 0 bases, with 9 bases between the two germline ends. CDR3 length: 15 residues. CDR3 DNA: TGTGCCAGCAGCTTGCGGGGTCCTAGCACAGATACGCAGTATTTT. Protein sequence: CASSLRGPSTDTQYF.

The genes are TRBV18 and TRBJ2-7; 9 bases agree with TRBD1. Per germline, CDR1 KGHSH and CDR2 LQKENI. V trimming: 2 bases; J trimming: 10 bases; junction bases outside the gene matches: 12. The CDR3 is 15 residues long. The CDR3 loop reads CASSPGTGILYGQYF. The CDR3 DNA is TGTGCCAGCTCACCAGGGACAGGGATACTCTACGGCCAGTACTTC.

The chain couples TRBV5-1 to TRBJ2-1, with 10 bases that match TRBD2. The CDR3 is 17 residues long. Germline V gene sequence: CDR1 SGHRS, CDR2 YFSETQ. The V and J ends lost 4 bases and 4 bases, in that order; junction bases with no gene match: 11. CDR3 sequence (DNA): TGCGCCAGCAGCCAGCGAAATGGAGCGGGAGGGTACAATGAGCAGTTCTTC. Protein: CASSQRNGAGGYNEQFF. Filled out from reference TRBV5-1 and TRBJ2-1, the complete variable domain reads KAGVTQTPRYLIKTRGQQVTLSCSPISGHRSVSWYQQTPGQGLQFLFEYFSETQRNKGNFPGRFSGRQFSNSRSEMNVSTLELGDSALYLCASSQRNGAGGYNEQFFGPGTRLTVL.

The J gene is TRBJ2-3, the V gene TRBV5-4, with D perhaps TRBD1 (6 bases). Trimming cost V 4 bases and J 0 bases, with 9 bases left between them. This CDR3 comprises 14 residues. Germline-derived CDR1 and CDR2 are SGHNT and YYREEE (reference sequence). In DNA, the CDR3 is TGTGCCAGCAGCCCGGACAGTAGCACAGATACGCAGTATTTT. It specifies CASSPDSSTDTQYF.

The V call is TRBV3-1 (or the pseudogene TRBV3-2), the J call TRBJ2-1; no clear D. The CDR3 has 12 residues. CDR1 is LGHDT and CDR2 is YNNKEL in the germline V gene (reference sequence). Trimming took off 2 bases at V and 9 bases at J, with 8 bases between the two ends. The CDR3 region is CASSQLGSEQFF. Written as DNA, the CDR3 is TGTGCCAGCAGCCAACTAGGAAGTGAGCAGTTCTTC.

This clone appeared once. The V and J genes are TRBV28 and TRBJ2-2; D is ambiguous. V was pared by 7 bases and J by 2 bases, with 11 bases between. The CDR3 spans 14 residues. CDR1 is MDHEN, CDR2 SYDVKM, per germline. The CDR3 coding sequence is TGTGCCAGCACGAGACATCCTAACACCGGGGAGCTGTTTTTT. It translates to CASTRHPNTGELFF.

V and J are TRBV5-1 and TRBJ2-5; 8 bases agree with TRBD1. Trimming took 0 bases from V and 2 from J; bases not matched to a gene: 3. Germline V lookup: CDR1 SGHRS, CDR2 YFSETQ. This CDR3 has 15 residues. The chain's CDR3 is CASSLGTGFQETQYF. The CDR3 DNA follows: TGCGCCAGCAGCTTGGGGACAGGGTTTCAAGAGACCCAGTACTTC.

CDR3 DNA: TGTGCCAGTAGTCCCTCCGGGGTAACAGATACGCAGTATTTT. This sequence encodes CASSPSGVTDTQYF. The chain carries TRBV19 and TRBJ2-3, with D perhaps TRBD2 (5 bases). CDR3 size: 14 residues. The V gene's germline CDR1 is LNHDA and CDR2 SQIVND (reference sequence). Trimming took 5 bases from V and 3 from J, leaving 12 bases between them.